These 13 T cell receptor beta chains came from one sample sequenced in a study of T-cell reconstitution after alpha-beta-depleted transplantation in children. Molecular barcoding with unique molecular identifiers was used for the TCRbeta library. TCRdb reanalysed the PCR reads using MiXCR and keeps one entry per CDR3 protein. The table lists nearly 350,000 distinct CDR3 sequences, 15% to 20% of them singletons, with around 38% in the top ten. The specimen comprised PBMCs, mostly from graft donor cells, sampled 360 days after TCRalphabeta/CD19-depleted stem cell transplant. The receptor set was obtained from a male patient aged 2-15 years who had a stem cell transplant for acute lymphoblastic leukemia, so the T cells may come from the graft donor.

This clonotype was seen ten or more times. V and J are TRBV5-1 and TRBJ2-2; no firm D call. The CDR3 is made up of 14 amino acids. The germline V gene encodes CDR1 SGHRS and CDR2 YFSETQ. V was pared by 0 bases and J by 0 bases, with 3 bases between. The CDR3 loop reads CASSLVPNTGELFF. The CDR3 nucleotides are TGCGCCAGCAGCTTGGTGCCGAACACCGGGGAGCTGTTTTTT.

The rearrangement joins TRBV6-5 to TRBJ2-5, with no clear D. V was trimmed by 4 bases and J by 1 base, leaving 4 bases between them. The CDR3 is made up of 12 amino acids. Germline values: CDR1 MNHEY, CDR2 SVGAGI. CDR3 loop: CASSSSQETQYF. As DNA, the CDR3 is TGTGCCAGCAGTTCCAGCCAAGAGACCCAGTACTTC.

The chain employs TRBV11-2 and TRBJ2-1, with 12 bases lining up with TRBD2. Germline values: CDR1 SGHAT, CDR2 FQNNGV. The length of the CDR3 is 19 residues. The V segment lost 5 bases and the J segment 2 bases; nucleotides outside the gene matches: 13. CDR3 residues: CASSRALAGGHSAYNEQFF. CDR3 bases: TGTGCCAGCAGCCGCGCCCTAGCGGGAGGGCACTCTGCCTACAATGAGCAGTTCTTC.

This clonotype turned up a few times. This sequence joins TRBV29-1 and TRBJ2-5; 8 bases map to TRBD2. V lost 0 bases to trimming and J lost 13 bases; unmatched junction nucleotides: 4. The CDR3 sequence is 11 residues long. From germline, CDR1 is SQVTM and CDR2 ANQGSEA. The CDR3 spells CSVEDQAGVYF. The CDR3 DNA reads TGCAGCGTTGAAGATCAAGCGGGGGTGTACTTC.

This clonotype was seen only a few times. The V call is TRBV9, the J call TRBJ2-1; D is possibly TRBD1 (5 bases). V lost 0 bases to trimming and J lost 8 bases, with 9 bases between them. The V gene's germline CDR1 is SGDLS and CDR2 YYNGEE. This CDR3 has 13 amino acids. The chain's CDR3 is CASSVEQDDEQFF. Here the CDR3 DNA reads TGTGCCAGCAGCGTAGAACAGGACGATGAGCAGTTCTTC.

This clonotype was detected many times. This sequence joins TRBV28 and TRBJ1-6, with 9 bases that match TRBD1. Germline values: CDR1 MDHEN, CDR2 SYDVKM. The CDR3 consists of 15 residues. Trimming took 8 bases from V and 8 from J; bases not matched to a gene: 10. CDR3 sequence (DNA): TGTGCCAGCTGGCCACACAGGGGGCCTGATTCACCCCTCCACTTT. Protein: CASWPHRGPDSPLHF. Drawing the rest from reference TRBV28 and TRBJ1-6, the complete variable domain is DVKVTQSSRYLVKRTGEKVFLECVQDMDHENMFWYRQDPGLGLRLIYFSYDVKMKEKGDIPEGYSVSREKKERFSLILESASTNQTSMYLCASWPHRGPDSPLHFGNGTRLTVT.

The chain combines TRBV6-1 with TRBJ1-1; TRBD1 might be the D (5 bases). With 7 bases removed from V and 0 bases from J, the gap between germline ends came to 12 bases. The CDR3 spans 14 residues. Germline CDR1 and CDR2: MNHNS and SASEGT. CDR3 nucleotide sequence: TGTGCCAGCACCCGTGGCAGGGTGAACACTGAAGCTTTCTTT. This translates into CASTRGRVNTEAFF.

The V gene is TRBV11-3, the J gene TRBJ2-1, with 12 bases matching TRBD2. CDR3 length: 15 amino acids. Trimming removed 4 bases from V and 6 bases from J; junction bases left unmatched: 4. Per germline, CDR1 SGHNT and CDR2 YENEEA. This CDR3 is CASSSSGRAGNEQFF. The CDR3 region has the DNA TGTGCCAGCAGCTCTAGCGGGAGGGCCGGCAATGAGCAGTTCTTC. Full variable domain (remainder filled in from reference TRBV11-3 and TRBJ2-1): EAGVVQSPRYKIIEKKQPVAFWCNPISGHNTLYWYLQNLGQGPELLIRYENEEAVDDSQLPKDRFSAERLKGVDSTLKIQPAELGDSAVYLCASSSSGRAGNEQFFGPGTRLTVL.

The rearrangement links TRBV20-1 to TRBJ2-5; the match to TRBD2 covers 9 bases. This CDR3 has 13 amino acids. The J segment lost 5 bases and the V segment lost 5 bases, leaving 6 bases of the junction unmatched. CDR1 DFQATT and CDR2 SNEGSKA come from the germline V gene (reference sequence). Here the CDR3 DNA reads TGCAGTGCTGGAATAGCGGGAGTTGAGACCCAGTACTTC. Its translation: CSAGIAGVETQYF.

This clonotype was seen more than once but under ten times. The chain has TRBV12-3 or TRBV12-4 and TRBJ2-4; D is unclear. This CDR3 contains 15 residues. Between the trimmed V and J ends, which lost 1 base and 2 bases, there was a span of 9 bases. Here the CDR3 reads CASSLVGVSKNIQYF. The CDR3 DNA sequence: TGTGCCAGCAGTTTAGTTGGGGTTTCCAAAAACATTCAGTACTTC.

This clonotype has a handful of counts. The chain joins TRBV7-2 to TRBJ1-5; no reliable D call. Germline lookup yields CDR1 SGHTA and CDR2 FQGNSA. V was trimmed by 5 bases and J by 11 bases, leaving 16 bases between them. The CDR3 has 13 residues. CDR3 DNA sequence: TGTGCCAGCAGCACCCGGACGGGGAGGACCCAGCATTTT. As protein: CASSTRTGRTQHF.

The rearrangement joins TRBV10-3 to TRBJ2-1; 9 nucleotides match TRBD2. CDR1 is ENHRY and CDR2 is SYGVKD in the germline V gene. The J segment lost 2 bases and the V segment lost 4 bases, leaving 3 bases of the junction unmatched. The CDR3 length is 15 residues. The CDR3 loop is CAISVGGRAYNEQFF. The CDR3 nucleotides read TGTGCCATCAGTGTTGGCGGGAGGGCCTACAATGAGCAGTTCTTC.

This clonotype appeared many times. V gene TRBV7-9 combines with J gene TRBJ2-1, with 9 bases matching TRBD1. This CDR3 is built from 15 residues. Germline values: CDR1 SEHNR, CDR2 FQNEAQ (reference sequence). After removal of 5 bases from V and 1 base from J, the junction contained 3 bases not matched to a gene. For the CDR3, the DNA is TGTGCCAGCAGCCCGGACAGGGGATCCTACAATGAGCAGTTCTTC. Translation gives CASSPDRGSYNEQFF.